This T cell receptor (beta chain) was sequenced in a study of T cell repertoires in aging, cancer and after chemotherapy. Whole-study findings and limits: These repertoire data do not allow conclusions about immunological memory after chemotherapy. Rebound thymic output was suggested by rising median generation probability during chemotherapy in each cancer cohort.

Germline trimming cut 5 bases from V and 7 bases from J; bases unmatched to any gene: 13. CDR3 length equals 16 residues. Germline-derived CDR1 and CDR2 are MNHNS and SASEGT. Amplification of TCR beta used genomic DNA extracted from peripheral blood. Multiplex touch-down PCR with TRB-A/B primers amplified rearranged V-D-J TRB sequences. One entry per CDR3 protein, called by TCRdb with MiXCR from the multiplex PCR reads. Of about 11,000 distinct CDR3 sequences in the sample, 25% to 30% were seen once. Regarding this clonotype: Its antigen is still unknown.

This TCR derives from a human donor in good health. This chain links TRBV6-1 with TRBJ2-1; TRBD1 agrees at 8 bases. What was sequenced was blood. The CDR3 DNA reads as TGTGCCAGCAGTACTGGACAGGGCCAAAGAAAGAATGAGCAGTTCTTC. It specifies CASSTGQGQRKNEQFF.